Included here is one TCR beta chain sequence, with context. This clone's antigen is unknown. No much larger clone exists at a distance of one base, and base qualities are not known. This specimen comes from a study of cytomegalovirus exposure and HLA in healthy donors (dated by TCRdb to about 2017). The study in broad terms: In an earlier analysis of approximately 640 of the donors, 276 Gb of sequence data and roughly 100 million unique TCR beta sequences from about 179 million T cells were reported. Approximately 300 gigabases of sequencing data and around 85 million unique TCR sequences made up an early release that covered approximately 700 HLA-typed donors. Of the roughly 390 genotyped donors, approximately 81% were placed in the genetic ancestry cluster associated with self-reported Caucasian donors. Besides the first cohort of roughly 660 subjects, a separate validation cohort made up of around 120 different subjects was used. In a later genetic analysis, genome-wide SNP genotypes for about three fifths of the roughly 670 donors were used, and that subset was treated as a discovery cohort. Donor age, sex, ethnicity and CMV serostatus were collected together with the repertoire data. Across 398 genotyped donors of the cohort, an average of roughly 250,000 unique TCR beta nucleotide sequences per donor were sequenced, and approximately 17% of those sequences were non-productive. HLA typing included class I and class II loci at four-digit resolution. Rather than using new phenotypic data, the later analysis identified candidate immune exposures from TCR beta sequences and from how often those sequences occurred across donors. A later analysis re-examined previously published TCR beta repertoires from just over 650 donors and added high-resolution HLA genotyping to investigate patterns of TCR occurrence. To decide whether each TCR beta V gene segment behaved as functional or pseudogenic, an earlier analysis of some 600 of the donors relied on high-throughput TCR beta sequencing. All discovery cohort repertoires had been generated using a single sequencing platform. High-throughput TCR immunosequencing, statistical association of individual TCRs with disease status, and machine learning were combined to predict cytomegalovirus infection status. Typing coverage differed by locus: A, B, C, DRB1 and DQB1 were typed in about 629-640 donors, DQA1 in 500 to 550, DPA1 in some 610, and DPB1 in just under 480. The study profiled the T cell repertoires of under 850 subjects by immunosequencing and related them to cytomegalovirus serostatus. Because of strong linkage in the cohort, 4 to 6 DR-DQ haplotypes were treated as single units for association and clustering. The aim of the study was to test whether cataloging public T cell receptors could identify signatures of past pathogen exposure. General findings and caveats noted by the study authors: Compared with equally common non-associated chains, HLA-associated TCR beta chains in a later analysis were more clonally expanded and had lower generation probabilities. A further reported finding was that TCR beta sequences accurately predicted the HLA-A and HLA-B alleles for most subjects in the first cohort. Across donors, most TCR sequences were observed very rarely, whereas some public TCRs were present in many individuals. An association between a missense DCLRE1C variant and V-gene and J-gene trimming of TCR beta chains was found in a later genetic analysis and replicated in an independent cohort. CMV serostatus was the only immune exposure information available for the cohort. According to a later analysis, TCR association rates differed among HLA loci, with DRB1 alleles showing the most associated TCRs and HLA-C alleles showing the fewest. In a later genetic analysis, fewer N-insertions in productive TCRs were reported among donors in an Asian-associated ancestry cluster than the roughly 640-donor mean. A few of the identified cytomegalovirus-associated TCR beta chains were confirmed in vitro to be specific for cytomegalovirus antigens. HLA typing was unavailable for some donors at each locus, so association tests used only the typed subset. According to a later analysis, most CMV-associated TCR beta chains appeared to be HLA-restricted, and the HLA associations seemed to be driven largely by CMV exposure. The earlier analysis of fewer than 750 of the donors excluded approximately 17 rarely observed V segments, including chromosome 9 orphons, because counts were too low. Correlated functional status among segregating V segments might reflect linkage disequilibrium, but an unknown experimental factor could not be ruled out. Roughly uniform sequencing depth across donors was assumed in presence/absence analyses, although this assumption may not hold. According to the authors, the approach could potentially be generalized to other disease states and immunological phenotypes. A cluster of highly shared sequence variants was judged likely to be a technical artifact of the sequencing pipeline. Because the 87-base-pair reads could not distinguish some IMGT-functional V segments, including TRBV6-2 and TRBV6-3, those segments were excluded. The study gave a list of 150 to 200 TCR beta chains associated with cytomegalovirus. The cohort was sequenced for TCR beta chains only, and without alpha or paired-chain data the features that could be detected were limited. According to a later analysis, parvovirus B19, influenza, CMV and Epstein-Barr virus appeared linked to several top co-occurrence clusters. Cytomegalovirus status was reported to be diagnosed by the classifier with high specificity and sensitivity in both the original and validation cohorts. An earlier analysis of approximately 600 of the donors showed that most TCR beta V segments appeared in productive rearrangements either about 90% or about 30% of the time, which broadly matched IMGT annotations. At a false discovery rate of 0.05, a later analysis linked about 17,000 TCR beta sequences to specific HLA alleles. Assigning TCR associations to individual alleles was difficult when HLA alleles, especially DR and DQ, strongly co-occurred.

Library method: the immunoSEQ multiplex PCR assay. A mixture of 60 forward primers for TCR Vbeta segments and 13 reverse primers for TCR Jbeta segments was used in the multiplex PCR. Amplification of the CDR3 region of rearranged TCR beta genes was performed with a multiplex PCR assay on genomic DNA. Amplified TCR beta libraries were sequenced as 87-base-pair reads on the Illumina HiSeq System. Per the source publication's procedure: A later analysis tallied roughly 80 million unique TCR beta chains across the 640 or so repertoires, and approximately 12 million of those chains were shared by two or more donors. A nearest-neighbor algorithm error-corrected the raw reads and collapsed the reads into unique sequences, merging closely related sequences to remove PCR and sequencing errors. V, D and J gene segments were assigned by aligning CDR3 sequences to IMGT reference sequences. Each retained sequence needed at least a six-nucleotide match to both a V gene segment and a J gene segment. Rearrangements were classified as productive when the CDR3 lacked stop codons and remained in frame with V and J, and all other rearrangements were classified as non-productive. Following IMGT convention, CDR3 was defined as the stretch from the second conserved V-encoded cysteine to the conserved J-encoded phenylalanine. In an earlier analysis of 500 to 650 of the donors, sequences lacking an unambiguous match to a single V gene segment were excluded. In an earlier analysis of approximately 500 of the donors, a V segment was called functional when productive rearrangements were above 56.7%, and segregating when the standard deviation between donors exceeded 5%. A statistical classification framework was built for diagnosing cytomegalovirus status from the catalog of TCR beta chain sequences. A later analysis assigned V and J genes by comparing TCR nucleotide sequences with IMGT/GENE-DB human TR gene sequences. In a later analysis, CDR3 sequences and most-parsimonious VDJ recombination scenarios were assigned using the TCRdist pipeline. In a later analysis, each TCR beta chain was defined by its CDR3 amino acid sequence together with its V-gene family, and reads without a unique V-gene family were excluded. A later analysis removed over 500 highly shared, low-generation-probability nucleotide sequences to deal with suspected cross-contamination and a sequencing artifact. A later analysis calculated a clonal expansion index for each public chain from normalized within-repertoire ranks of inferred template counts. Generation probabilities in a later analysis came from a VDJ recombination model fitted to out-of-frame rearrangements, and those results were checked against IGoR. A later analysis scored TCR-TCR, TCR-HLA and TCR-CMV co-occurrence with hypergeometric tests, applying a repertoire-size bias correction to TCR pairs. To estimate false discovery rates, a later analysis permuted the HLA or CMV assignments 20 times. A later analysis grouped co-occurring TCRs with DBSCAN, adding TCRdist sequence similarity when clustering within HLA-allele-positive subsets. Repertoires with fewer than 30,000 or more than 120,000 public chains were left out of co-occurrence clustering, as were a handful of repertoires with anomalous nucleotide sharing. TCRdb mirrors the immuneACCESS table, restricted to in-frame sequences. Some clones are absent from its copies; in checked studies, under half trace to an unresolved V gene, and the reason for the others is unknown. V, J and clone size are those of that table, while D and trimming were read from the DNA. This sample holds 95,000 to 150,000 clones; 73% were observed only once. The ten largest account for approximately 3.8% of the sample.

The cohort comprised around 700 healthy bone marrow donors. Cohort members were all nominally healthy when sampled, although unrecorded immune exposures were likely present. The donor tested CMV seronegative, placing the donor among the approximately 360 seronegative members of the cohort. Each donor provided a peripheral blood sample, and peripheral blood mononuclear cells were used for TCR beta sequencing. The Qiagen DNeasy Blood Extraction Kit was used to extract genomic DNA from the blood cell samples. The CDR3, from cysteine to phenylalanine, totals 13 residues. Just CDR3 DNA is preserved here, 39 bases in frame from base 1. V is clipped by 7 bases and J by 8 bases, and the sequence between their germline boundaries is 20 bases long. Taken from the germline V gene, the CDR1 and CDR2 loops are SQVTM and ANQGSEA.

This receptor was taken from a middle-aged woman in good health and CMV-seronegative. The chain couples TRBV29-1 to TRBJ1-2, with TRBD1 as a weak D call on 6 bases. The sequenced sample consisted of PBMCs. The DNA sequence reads TGCAGCGCCGGGACATCGAGGGTAGGCGGCTACACCTTC. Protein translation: CSAGTSRVGGYTF. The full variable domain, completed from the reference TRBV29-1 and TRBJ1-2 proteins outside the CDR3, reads SAVISQKPSRDICQRGTSLTIQCQVDSQVTMMFWYRQQPGQSLTLIATANQGSEATYESGFVIDKFPISRPNLTFSTLTVSNMSPEDSSIYLCSAGTSRVGGYTFGSGTRLTVV.